Sequencing of this TCR beta chain was carried out in a study of cytomegalovirus exposure and HLA in healthy donors. Germline CDR1 MNHNS, CDR2 SASEGT. With 2 bases clipped from V and 7 bases from J, the junction kept 5 bases outside the gene matches. There are 14 residues in the CDR3. Data came from immunoSEQ multiplex PCR; TCRdb stores just in-frame clones and leaves some out. Of 68,000 or so clones in the sample, approximately 91% are singletons; the top ten hold just over 3%. This chain connects TRBV6-1 to TRBJ1-2, with TRBD1 matching over 9 bases. Material for sequencing was PBMCs. The source is a man between 18 and 35 years old in good health and CMV-seronegative. CDR3 nucleotide sequence: TGTGCCAGCAGTGAATCGGGACAGGGCTCTGGCTACACCTTC. Translation gives CASSESGQGSGYTF.